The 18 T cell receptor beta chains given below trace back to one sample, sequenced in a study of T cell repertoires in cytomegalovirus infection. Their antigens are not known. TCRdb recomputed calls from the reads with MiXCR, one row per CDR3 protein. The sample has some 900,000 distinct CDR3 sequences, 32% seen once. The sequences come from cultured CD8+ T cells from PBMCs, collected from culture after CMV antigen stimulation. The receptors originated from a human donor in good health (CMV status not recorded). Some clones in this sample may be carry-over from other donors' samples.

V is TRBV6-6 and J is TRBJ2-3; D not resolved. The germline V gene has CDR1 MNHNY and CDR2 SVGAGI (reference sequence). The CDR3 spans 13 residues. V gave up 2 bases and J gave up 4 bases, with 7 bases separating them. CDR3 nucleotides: TGTGCCAGCAGTTACGGCACCGCAGATACGCAGTATTTT. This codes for CASSYGTADTQYF.

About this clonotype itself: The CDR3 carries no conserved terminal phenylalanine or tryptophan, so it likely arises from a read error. This CDR3 reads CASSYQNTEAFL. CDR3 in DNA: TGTGCCAGCAGCTACCAGAACACTGAAGCTTTCCTT. The chain combines TRBV28 with TRBJ1-1; the D is unclear. This CDR3 has 12 residues. Germline-derived CDR1 and CDR2 are MDHEN and SYDVKM. V was cut by 6 bases and J by 1 base, with 6 bases left in between.

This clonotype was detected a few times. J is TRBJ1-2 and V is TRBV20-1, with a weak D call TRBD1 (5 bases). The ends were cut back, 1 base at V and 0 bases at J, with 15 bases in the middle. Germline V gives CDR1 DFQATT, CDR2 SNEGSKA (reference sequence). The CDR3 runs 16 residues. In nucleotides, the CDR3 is TGCAGTGCTAGAGGCCGTGTCAGGGACCCTAACTATGGCTACACCTTC. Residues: CSARGRVRDPNYGYTF.

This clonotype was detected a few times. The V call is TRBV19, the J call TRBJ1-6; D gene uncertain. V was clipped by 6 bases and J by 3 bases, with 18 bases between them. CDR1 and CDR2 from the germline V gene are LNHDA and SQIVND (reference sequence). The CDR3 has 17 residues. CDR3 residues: CASSPMRSAYYNSPLHF. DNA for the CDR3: TGTGCCAGTAGCCCTATGAGGTCGGCTTACTATAATTCACCCCTCCACTTT.

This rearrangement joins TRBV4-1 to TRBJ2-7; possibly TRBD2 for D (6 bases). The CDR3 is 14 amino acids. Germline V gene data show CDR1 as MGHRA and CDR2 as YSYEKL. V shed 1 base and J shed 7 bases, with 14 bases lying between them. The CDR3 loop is CASSQVPGAGEQYV. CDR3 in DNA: TGCGCCAGCAGCCAAGTCCCCGGTGCGGGGGAGCAGTACGTC.

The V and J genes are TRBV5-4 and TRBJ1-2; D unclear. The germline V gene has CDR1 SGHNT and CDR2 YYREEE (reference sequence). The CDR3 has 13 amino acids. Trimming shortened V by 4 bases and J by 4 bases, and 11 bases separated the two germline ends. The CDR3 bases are TGTGCCAGCAGCCACCGGGAAAGCTATGGCTACACCTTC. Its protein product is CASSHRESYGYTF. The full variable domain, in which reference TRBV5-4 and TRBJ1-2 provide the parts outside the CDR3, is ETGVTQSPTHLIKTRGQQVTLRCSSQSGHNTVSWYQQALGQGPQFIFQYYREEENGRGNFPPRFSGLQFPNYSSELNVNALELDDSALYLCASSHRESYGYTFGSGTRLTVV.

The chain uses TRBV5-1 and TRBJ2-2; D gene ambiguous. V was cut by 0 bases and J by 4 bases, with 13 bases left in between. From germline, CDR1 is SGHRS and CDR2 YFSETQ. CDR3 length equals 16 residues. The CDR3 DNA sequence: TGCGCCAGCAGCTTGGCCGTTTGGTACGGCACCGGGGAGCTGTTTTTT. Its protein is CASSLAVWYGTGELFF.

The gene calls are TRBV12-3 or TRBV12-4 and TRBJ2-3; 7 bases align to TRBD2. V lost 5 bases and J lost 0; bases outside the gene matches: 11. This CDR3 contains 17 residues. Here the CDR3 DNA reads TGTGCCAGCAGTGTGCTCGAACTAGCGCCAAGCACAGATACGCAGTATTTT. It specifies CASSVLELAPSTDTQYF.

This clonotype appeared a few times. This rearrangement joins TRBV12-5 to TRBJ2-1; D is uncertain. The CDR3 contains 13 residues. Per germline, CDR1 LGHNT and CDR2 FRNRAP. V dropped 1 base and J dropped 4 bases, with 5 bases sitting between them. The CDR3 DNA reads TGTGCTAGTGGTTTGGAGGGTTACAATGAGCAGTTCTTC. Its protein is CASGLEGYNEQFF. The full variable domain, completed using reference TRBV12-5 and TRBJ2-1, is DARVTQTPRHKVTEMGQEVTMRCQPILGHNTVFWYRQTMMQGLELLAYFRNRAPLDDSGMPKDRFSAEMPDATLATLKIQPSEPRDSAVYFCASGLEGYNEQFFGPGTRLTVL.

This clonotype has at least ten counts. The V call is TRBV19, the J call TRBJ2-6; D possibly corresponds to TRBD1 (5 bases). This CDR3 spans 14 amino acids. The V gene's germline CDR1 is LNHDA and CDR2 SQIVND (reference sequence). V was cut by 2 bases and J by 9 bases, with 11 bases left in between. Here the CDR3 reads CASSIRGQFNVLTF. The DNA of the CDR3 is TGTGCCAGTAGTATAAGGGGTCAATTCAACGTCCTGACTTTC. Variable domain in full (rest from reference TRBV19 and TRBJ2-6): DGGITQSPKYLFRKEGQNVTLSCEQNLNHDAMYWYRQDPGQGLRLIYYSQIVNDFQKGDIAEGYSVSREKKESFPLTVTSAQKNPTAFYLCASSIRGQFNVLTFGAGSRLTVL.

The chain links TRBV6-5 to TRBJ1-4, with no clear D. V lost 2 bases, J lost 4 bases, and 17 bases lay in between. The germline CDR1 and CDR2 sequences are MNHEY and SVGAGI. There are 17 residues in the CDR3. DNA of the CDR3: TGTGCCAGCAGTTACGCCCCGCCAGTTTCTAGTAATGAAAAACTGTTTTTT. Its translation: CASSYAPPVSSNEKLFF.

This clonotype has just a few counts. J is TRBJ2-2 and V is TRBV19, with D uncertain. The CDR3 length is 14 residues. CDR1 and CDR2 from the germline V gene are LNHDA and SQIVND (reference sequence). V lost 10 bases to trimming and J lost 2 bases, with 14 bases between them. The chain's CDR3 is CATLVAPNTGELFF. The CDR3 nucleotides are TGTGCCACCTTGGTTGCGCCAAACACCGGGGAGCTGTTTTTT.

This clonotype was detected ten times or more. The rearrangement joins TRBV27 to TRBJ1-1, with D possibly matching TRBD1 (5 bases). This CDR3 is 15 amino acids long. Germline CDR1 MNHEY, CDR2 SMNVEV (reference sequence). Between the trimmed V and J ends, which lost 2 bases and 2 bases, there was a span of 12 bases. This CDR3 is CASSLGGGVNTEAFF. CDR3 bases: TGTGCCAGCAGTTTAGGGGGGGGAGTAAACACTGAAGCTTTCTTT.

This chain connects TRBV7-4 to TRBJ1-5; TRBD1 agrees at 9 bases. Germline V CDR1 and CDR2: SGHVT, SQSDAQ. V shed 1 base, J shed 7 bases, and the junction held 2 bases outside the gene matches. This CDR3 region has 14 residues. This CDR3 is CASSLGTGEQPQHF. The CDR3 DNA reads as TGTGCCAGCAGCTTAGGGACAGGGGAGCAGCCCCAGCATTTT.

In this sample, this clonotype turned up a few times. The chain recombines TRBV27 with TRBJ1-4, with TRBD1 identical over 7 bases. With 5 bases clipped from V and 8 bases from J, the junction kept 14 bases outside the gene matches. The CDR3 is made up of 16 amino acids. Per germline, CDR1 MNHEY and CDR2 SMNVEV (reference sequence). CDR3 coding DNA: TGTGCCAGCAGTCATTTATGGCCCACAGGGGTAGAAAAACTGTTTTTT. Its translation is CASSHLWPTGVEKLFF.

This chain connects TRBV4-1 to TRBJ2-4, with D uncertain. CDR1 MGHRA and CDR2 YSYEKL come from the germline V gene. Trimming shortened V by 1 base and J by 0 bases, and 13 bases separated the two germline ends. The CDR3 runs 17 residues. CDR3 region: CASSQGWQILAKNIQYF. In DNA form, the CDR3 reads TGCGCCAGCAGCCAAGGTTGGCAGATTCTAGCCAAAAACATTCAGTACTTC.

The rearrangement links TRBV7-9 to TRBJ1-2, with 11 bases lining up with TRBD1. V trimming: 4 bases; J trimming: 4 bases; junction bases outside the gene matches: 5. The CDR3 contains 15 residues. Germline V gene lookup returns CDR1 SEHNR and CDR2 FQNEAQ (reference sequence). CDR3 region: CASSWDRGAVYGYTF. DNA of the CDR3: TGTGCCAGCAGCTGGGACAGGGGGGCCGTCTATGGCTACACCTTC.

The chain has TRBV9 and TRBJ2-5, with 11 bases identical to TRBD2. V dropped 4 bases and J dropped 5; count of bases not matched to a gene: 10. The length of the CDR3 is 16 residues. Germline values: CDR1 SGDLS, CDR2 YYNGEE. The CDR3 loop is CASSKTPLAGGETQYF. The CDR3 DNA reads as TGTGCCAGCAGCAAAACCCCTCTAGCGGGGGGTGAGACCCAGTACTTC.